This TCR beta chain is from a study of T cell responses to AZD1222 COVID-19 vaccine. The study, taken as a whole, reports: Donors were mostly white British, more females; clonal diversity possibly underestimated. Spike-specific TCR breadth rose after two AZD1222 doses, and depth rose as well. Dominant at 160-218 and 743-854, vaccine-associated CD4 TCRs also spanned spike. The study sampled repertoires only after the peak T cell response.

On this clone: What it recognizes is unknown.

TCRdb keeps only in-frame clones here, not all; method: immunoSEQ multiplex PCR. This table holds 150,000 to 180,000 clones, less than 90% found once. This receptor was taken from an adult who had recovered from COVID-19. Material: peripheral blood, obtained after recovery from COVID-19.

The CDR3 DNA reads TGTGCCAGCAGTTTATTGTTCAAGAACACTGAAGCTTTCTTT. Amino acid sequence: CASSLLFKNTEAFF. The V and J genes are TRBV28 and TRBJ1-1; D is ambiguous. The CDR3 loop spans 14 amino acids. V was cut by 1 base and J by 1 base, with 7 bases left in between. Germline CDR1 is MDHEN and CDR2 is SYDVKM.